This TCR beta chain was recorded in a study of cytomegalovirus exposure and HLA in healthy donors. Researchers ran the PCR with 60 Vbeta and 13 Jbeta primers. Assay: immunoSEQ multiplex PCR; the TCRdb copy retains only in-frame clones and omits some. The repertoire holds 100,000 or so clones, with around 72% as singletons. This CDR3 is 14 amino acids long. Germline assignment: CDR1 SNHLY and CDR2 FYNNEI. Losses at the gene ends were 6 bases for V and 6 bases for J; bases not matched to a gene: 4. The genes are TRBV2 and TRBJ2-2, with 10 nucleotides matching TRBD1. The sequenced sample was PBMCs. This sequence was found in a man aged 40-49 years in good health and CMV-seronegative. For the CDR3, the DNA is TGTGCCAGCAGCAGACAGGGGGCGGCCGGGGAGCTGTTTTTT. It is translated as CASSRQGAAGELFF.